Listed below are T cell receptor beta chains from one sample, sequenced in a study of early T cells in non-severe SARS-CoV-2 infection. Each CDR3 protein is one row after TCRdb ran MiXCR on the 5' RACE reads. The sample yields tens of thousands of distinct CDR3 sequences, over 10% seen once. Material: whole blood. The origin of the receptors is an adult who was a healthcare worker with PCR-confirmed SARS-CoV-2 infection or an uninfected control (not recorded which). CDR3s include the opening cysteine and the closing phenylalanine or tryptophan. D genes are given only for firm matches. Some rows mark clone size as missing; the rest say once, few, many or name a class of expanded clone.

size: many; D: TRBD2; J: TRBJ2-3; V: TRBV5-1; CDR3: CASSVIGLAGEEEYF; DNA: TGCGCCAGCAGCGTAATTGGACTAGCGGGAGAGGAAGAGTATTTT
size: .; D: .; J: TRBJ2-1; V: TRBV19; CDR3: CASSTLVGGKNEQFF; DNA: TGTGCCAGTAGTACCCTCGTGGGCGGGAAGAATGAGCAGTTCTTC
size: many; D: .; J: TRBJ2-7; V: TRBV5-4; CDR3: CASSLVGHLSYEQYF; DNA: TGTGCCAGCAGCTTGGTCGGACACCTCTCCTACGAGCAGTACTTC
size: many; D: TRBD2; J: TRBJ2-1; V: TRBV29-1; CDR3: CSVDGLAGGNEQFF; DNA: TGCAGCGTTGACGGACTAGCGGGAGGAAATGAGCAGTTCTTC
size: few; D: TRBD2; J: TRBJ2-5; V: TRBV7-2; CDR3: CASSWGLGIQETQYF; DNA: TGTGCCAGCAGCTGGGGACTAGGGATCCAAGAGACCCAGTACTTC
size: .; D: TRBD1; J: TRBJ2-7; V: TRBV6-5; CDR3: CASSSTGTGGHEQYF; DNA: TGTGCCAGCAGTTCTACCGGGACAGGGGGCCACGAGCAGTACTTC
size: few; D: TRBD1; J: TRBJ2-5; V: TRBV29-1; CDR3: CSVEAQGEKETQYF; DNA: TGCAGCGTTGAAGCACAGGGGGAGAAGGAGACCCAGTACTTC
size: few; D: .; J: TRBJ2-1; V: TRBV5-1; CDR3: CASSSQGSYNEQFF; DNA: TGCGCCAGCAGTTCCCAGGGCTCCTACAATGAGCAGTTCTTC
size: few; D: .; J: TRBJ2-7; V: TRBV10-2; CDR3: CASSEGGYEQYF; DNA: TGCGCCAGCAGTGAAGGCGGTTACGAGCAGTACTTC
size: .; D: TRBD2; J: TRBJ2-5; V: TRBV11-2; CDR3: CASSHLGTSRQETQYF; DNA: TGTGCCAGCAGCCATCTCGGGACTAGTCGTCAAGAGACCCAGTACTTC
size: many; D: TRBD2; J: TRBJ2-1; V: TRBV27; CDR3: CASSPGLAGNEQFF; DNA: TGTGCCAGCAGCCCGGGACTAGCGGGAAATGAGCAGTTCTTC
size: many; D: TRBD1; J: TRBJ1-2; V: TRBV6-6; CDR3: CASSYSPRDRGEGYTF; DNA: TGTGCCAGCAGTTACTCTCCTCGGGACAGGGGAGAGGGCTACACCTTC
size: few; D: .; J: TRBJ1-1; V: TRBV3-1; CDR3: CASSTAAGVTEAFF; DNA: TGTGCCAGCAGCACGGCTGCGGGGGTCACTGAAGCTTTCTTT
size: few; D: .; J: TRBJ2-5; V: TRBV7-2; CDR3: CASSYSGMKETQYF; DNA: TGTGCCAGCAGCTACTCCGGGATGAAAGAGACCCAGTACTTC
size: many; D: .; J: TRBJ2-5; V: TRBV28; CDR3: CASSTTIGAGTQYF; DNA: TGTGCCAGCAGTACCACAATAGGGGCAGGGACCCAGTACTTC
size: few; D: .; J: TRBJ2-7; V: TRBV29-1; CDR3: CSVEGEWGVQEQYF; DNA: TGCAGCGTAGAAGGCGAGTGGGGGGTCCAAGAGCAGTACTTC
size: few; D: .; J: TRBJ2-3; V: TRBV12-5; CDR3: CASGLSLSTDTQYF; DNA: TGTGCTAGTGGTTTGTCTCTCAGCACAGATACGCAGTATTTT
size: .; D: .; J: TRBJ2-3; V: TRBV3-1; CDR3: CASSDGTSTDTQYF; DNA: TGTGCCAGCAGCGACGGGACTAGCACAGATACGCAGTATTTT
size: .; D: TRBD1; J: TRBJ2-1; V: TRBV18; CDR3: CASSPTGIYNEQFF; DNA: TGTGCCAGCTCACCGACAGGGATCTACAATGAGCAGTTCTTC
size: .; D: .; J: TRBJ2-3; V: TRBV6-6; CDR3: CASITDGRATDTQYF; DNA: TGTGCCAGCATCACCGACGGAAGGGCAACAGATACGCAGTATTTT